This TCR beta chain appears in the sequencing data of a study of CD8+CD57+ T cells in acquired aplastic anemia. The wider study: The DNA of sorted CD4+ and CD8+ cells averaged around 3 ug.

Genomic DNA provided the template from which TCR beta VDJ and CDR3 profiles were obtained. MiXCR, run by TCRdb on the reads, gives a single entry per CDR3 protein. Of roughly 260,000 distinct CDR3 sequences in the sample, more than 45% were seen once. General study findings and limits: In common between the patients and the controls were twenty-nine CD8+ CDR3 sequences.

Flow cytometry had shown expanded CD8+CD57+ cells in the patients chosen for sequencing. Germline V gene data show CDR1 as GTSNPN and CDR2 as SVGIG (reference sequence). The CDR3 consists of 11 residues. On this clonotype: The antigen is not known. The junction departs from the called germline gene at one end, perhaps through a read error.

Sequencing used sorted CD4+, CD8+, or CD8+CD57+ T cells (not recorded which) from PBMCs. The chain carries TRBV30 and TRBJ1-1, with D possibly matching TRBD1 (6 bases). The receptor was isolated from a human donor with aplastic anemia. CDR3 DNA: TGTGCCTGGAGCCAGGGGATTGAAACTTTCTTT. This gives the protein CAWSQGIETFF.